The present T cell receptor beta chain was sequenced within a study of blood T cell repertoires in COVID-19. About the study: Samples came from the United States, Italy and Spain, spanning acute and convalescent COVID-19. T cells, B-cell-depleted T cells, or PBMCs supplied cDNA or gDNA.

Germline-derived CDR1 and CDR2 are SGHVS and FNYEAQ. This CDR3 is built from 15 residues. V was cut by 5 bases and J by 4 bases, with 16 bases left in between. The repertoire was sequenced with immunoSEQ multiplex PCR; TCRdb's copy has only in-frame clones and lacks some. The data show around 350,000 clones, with approximately 86% seen just once and over 2.5% held by the top ten. The rearrangement uses TRBV7-6 and TRBJ2-3, with D hard to call. Sequences were obtained from peripheral blood. The clonotype comes from a human donor in a cohort sampled during active COVID-19. The CDR3 sequence is CASSLSAAPADTQYF. Here the CDR3 DNA reads TGTGCCAGCAGCCTTAGTGCGGCGCCTGCAGATACGCAGTATTTT.